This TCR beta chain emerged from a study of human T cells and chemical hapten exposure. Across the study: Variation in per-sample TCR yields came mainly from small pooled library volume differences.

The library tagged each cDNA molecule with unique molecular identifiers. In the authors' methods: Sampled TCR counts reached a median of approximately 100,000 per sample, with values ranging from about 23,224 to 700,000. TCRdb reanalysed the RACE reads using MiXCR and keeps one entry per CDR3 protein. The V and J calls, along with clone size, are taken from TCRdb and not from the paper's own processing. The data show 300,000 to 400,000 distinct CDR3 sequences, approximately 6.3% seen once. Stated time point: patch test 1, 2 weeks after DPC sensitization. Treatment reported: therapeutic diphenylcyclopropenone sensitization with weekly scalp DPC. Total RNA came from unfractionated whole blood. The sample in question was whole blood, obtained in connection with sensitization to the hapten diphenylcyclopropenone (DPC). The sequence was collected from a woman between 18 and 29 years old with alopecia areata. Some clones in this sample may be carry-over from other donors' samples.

This chain's CDR3 is CSVVGGPLTEAFF. CDR3 sequence (DNA): TGCAGCGTTGTGGGGGGCCCACTAACTGAAGCTTTCTTT. This sequence joins TRBV29-1 and TRBJ1-1; possibly TRBD1 for D (6 bases). This CDR3 has 13 amino acids. Trimming left V 4 bases short and J 5 bases short, with 14 bases between. Germline CDR1 SQVTM, CDR2 ANQGSEA.